A selection of T cell receptor beta chains follows, all from one sample in a study of Ad26.COV2.S vaccination and SARS-CoV-2 variants. The table came from immunoSEQ multiplex PCR; TCRdb's copy has only in-frame clones and leaves some out. The table includes 300,000 to 350,000 clones, about 85% detected once. This specimen was peripheral blood, taken in a trial of Ad26.COV2.S vaccine versus placebo. The receptors were sampled from a person aged 18-65 years who received the Ad26.COV2.S COVID-19 vaccine or a placebo. Both conserved end residues are part of each CDR3. The D gene is left open where the match is weak. Size is omitted from some rows. Given values are once, few, many or a class for expanded clones.

>TRBV5-5|NA|TRBJ2-3|NA
CASSLSGARPDTQYF
TGTGCCAGCAGCTTGTCGGGGGCGCGCCCAGATACGCAGTATTTT
>TRBV27|NA|TRBJ1-2|TRBD1
CASSQSGGGGYGYTF
TGTGCCAGCAGTCAATCTGGAGGGGGCGGCTATGGCTACACCTTC
>TRBV7-9|NA|TRBJ1-1|NA
CASSRGDTEAFF
TGTGCCAGCAGCAGGGGGGACACTGAAGCTTTCTTT
>TRBV30|NA|TRBJ1-5|NA
CAWSVRGEWNQPQHF
TGTGCCTGGAGTGTACGGGGGGAGTGGAATCAGCCCCAGCATTTT
>TRBV5-5|NA|TRBJ2-1|TRBD1
CASSPDRGSYNEQFF
TGTGCCAGCAGCCCTGACAGGGGATCCTACAATGAGCAGTTCTTC
>TRBV23-1|NA|TRBJ2-7|TRBD1
CASSQSATGDTLQGGQYF
TGCGCCAGCAGTCAATCGGCCACAGGGGACACGCTACAGGGGGGGCAGTACTTC
>TRBV6-5|NA|TRBJ2-1|TRBD1
CATRGRGIYNEQFF
TGTGCCACCCGGGGCAGGGGGATATACAATGAGCAGTTCTTC
>TRBV2|NA|TRBJ1-1|NA
CASSSRPNRAFF
TGTGCCAGCAGCAGCAGACCCAATCGGGCTTTCTTT
>TRBV10-2|once|TRBJ2-7|NA
CASSPGFTYEQYF
TGCGCCAGCAGTCCGGGCTTCACCTACGAGCAGTACTTC
>TRBV28|NA|TRBJ2-7|NA
CASSSPRGGFHNEQYF
TGTGCCAGCAGTTCCCCCCGTGGGGGGTTTCATAACGAGCAGTACTTC